This section outlines one T cell receptor (beta chain) sequence together with its context. The data derive from a study of blood T cell repertoires in COVID-19. Study-level background: The samples span acute and convalescent COVID-19 from the United States, Italy and Spain.

Trimming removed 5 bases from V and 5 bases from J; junction bases left unmatched: 9. Germline loops: CDR1 SGHTA, CDR2 FQGNSA. This CDR3 region has 15 residues. Method: immunoSEQ multiplex PCR; TCRdb's copy keeps in-frame clones and lacks some. Here the sample spans tens of thousands of clones, 70% to 90% being singletons. The chain uses TRBV7-2 and TRBJ1-2; 9 bases are shared with TRBD1. Sequenced: peripheral blood. This receptor was taken from a woman aged 80 or over with acute or convalescent COVID-19. The CDR3 DNA reads as TGTGCCAGCAGCCCAGCTGGACAGGGGCCATATGGCTACACCTTC. This translates into CASSPAGQGPYGYTF.